The T cell receptor beta chain under discussion was sequenced for a study of memory CD4+ T cells and cytomegalovirus serostatus. Single viable CD3+CD4+CD8-CD45RO+ cells were sorted as the memory CD4+ T cells. Positive selection with CD4 microbeads enriched total CD4+ T cells. Profiled with immunoSEQ multiplex PCR; TCRdb holds only in-frame clones, not every one. The sample holds some 60,000 clones; about 73% are singletons and the top ten take around 2.7%. From germline, CDR1 is SEHNR and CDR2 FQNEAQ (reference sequence). The CDR3 runs 15 residues. The V gene lost 1 base and the J gene lost 11 bases, with 20 bases spanning the gap.

The sample taken for sequencing was memory CD4+ T cells from blood. The origin of this receptor is an adult in good health and CMV-seropositive. V is TRBV7-9 and J is TRBJ1-1, with D possibly being TRBD1 (6 bases). CDR3: CASSLGDRPSRGAFF. For the CDR3, the DNA is TGTGCCAGCAGCTTAGGAGACAGGCCCTCACGCGGCGCTTTCTTT.